One sample yielded the 22 T cell receptor beta chains listed below, sequenced in a study of identical twins. TCRdb re-called the 5' RACE reads with MiXCR, one entry per CDR3 protein. The sample shows hundreds of thousands of distinct CDR3 sequences, 21% of them seen only once. These data were likewise used in another study, on T cells expressing NK-cell markers.

Sequencing was performed on PBMCs. The receptors here all came from a woman aged 18-29 years in good health.

The V gene is TRBV7-9, the J gene TRBJ2-7, with unresolved D. Deletions cut 5 bases from V and 12 bases from J, with 17 bases between. This CDR3 has 12 residues. Looked up from germline, CDR1 is SEHNR and CDR2 is FQNEAQ (reference sequence). CDR3 protein: CASSQELSTTYF. The DNA of the CDR3 is TGTGCCAGCAGCCAGGAACTTTCGACCACGTACTTC.

This clonotype was counted between two and nine times. This sequence joins TRBV20-1 and TRBJ2-7, with D possibly matching TRBD1 (6 bases). The germline V and J ends were trimmed by 0 bases and 7 bases, with 22 bases remaining between them. Germline V gives CDR1 DFQATT, CDR2 SNEGSKA (reference sequence). The CDR3 is 16 residues long. As DNA, the CDR3 is TGCAGTGCTAGAGATCATAAGACAGGCCATCACCGTGAGCAGTACTTC. Translating it yields CSARDHKTGHHREQYF.

V gene TRBV10-3 combines with J gene TRBJ1-3; tentatively, D is TRBD1 (6 bases). V lost 7 bases, J lost 1 base, and 14 bases lay in between. From germline, CDR1 is ENHRY and CDR2 SYGVKD. This CDR3 comprises 15 residues. The CDR3 sequence is CAITRGDASGNTIYF. CDR3 nucleotide sequence: TGTGCCATCACTAGGGGGGATGCGTCTGGAAACACCATATATTTT.

This clonotype was recorded many times. The J gene is TRBJ1-1, the V gene TRBV12-3 or TRBV12-4; tentatively, D is TRBD1 (6 bases). This CDR3 comprises 16 residues. Between the trimmed V and J ends, which lost 6 bases and 6 bases, there was a span of 23 bases. CDR3 in amino acids: CASRIEGGWVAPEAFF. The DNA for the CDR3 is TGTGCCAGCAGGATCGAAGGGGGGTGGGTCGCCCCTGAAGCTTTCTTT.

CDR3 bases: TGTGCCAGCAGCTTAGGAGCGGGAGGGGGCTGGGAGCAGTTCTTC. As protein: CASSLGAGGGWEQFF. The rearrangement uses TRBV11-2 and TRBJ2-1; TRBD2 agrees at 10 bases. With 1 base clipped from V and 10 bases from J, the junction kept 7 bases outside the gene matches. Germline V lookup: CDR1 SGHAT, CDR2 FQNNGV. This CDR3 is 15 amino acids long.

This clonotype was seen more than once but under ten times. A read error may account for a junction end that differs from germline. The chain has TRBV7-7 and TRBJ2-5, with TRBD2 matching 10 bases. Germline CDR1 reads SSHAT; CDR2 reads FNYEAQ (reference sequence). The CDR3 spans 15 residues. DNA for the CDR3: TGTGCTAGCAGCTTAAGCCCTAGCGGGGGAGAGACCCAGTACTTC. Its translation: CASSLSPSGGETQYF.

The table lists this clonotype with a few counts. The CDR3 nucleotides read TGTGCCAGCAGCTTAGGGGGAAACTTAGTTGTAGACACCTTC. Translating it yields CASSLGGNLVVDTF. The chain uses TRBV7-2 and TRBJ1-2; D remains ambiguous. Germline-derived CDR1 and CDR2 are SGHTA and FQGNSA. The CDR3 extends over 14 amino acids. Trimming removed 1 base at V and 12 bases at J, with 18 bases between.

This chain links TRBV18 with TRBJ2-5; no reliable D call. V was clipped by 5 bases and J by 5 bases, with 12 bases between them. CDR3 size: 13 residues. Germline values: CDR1 KGHSH, CDR2 LQKENI. CDR3 in amino acids: CASSTAPRETQYF. As DNA, the CDR3 is TGTGCCAGCTCAACTGCCCCCCGGGAGACCCAGTACTTC.

This sequence joins TRBV18 and TRBJ2-7; 8 nucleotides align to TRBD1. This CDR3 has 13 residues. Trimming at V came to 0 bases and at J to 6 bases, leaving 1 base not matched to a gene. Germline CDR1 reads KGHSH; CDR2 reads LQKENI. CDR3 residues: CASSPPGQVEQYF. The CDR3 DNA is TGTGCCAGCTCACCACCGGGACAGGTCGAGCAGTACTTC. The variable domain in full, with the rest retrieved from reference TRBV18 and TRBJ2-7, is NAGVMQNPRHLVRRRGQEARLRCSPMKGHSHVYWYRQLPEEGLKFMVYLQKENIIDESGMPKERFSAEFPKEGPSILRIQQVVRGDSAAYFCASSPPGQVEQYFGPGTRLTVT.

The table lists this clonotype with many counts. The rearrangement links TRBV29-1 to TRBJ2-3; 7 nucleotides agree with TRBD1. The CDR3 has 14 amino acids. Germline V lookup: CDR1 SQVTM, CDR2 ANQGSEA. V gave up 1 base and J gave up 6 bases; unmatched junction bases: 7. As DNA, the CDR3 is TGCAGCGTTGAAGTTACGGACAGGCGCGATACGCAGTATTTT. Protein sequence: CSVEVTDRRDTQYF.

A few counts support this clonotype. This chain connects TRBV25-1 to TRBJ2-3, with unresolved D. CDR1 MGHDK and CDR2 SYGVNS come from the germline V gene. Trimming took off 4 bases at V and 1 base at J, with 15 bases between the two ends. The CDR3 extends over 16 amino acids. The CDR3 is CASSAATAIGTDTQYF. CDR3 sequence (DNA): TGTGCCAGCAGTGCCGCGACCGCGATCGGCACAGATACGCAGTATTTT.

This clonotype has just a few counts. The V and J genes are TRBV12-3 or TRBV12-4 and TRBJ1-6, with 9 bases matching TRBD1. The CDR3 is 15 amino acids. The V segment lost 6 bases and the J segment 8 bases; nucleotides outside the gene matches: 8. The CDR3: CASRRTGQGYSPLHF. The CDR3 DNA reads as TGTGCCAGCAGACGCACGGGACAGGGATATTCACCCCTCCACTTT.

The chain combines TRBV7-3 with TRBJ2-1; no firm D call. Trimming pared 4 bases from V and 5 bases from J, leaving 15 bases between. CDR1 is SGHTA, CDR2 FQGTGA, per germline. This CDR3 comprises 15 residues. The CDR3 sequence: CASSSLTGLHNEQFF. The CDR3 DNA follows: TGTGCCAGCAGCTCCTTGACTGGTTTACACAATGAGCAGTTCTTC.

The J gene is TRBJ2-3, the V gene TRBV3-1; D not resolved. V lost 0 bases and J lost 9, with 10 bases in between. Germline loops: CDR1 LGHDT, CDR2 YNNKEL (reference sequence). The CDR3 runs to 13 residues. The CDR3 nucleotides are TGTGCCAGCAGCCAAGACAGAGTTCGCACGCAGTATTTT. Translated: CASSQDRVRTQYF.

V gene TRBV4-2 combines with J gene TRBJ2-3; a possible D gene is TRBD1 (5 bases). The CDR3 length is 14 residues. Germline assignment: CDR1 LGHNA and CDR2 YNFKEQ. Deletions cut 1 base from V and 11 bases from J, with 16 bases between. The CDR3 loop reads CASSQANKGNMQYF. DNA for the CDR3: TGTGCCAGCAGCCAAGCCAACAAGGGGAATATGCAGTATTTT.

This clonotype was observed a few times. The rearrangement joins TRBV4-3 to TRBJ2-4; D remains ambiguous. This CDR3 contains 14 residues. V shed 0 bases and J shed 4 bases, with 7 bases lying between them. Germline V CDR1 and CDR2: LGHNA, YSLEER. DNA for the CDR3: TGCGCCAGCAGCCAAGATCACAGAAAAAACATTCAGTACTTC. Translation: CASSQDHRKNIQYF.

This clonotype was seen only a few times. This CDR3 reads CAGLDGAFNEQFF. The CDR3 nucleotides are TGTGCCGGGTTAGACGGAGCGTTCAATGAGCAGTTCTTC. The rearrangement links TRBV7-9 to TRBJ2-1; the D is unclear. The CDR3 extends over 13 amino acids. From germline, CDR1 is SEHNR and CDR2 FQNEAQ (reference sequence). V was cut by 11 bases and J by 6 bases, with 17 bases left in between.

This clonotype came up a few times. The J gene is TRBJ1-3, the V gene TRBV20-1; the match to TRBD1 covers 8 bases. The CDR3 is 13 residues long. V was clipped by 6 bases and J by 2 bases; unmatched bases: 3. Germline lookup yields CDR1 DFQATT and CDR2 SNEGSKA (reference sequence). The DNA of the CDR3 is TGCAGTGCACAGACAGGGGCTGGAAACACCATATATTTT. Its translation: CSAQTGAGNTIYF.

The rearrangement uses TRBV6-6 and TRBJ1-1, with TRBD1 identical over 7 bases. Looked up from germline, CDR1 is MNHNY and CDR2 is SVGAGI (reference sequence). The V gene end was trimmed by 2 bases and the J gene end by 10 bases; junction bases not matched to a gene: 4. The CDR3 runs 12 residues. CDR3 sequence reads: CASSYQGVRAFF. The CDR3 nucleotides are TGTGCCAGCAGTTACCAGGGGGTCCGAGCTTTCTTT.

The genes are TRBV20-1 and TRBJ2-5; D is perhaps TRBD2 (6 bases). Germline V CDR1 and CDR2: DFQATT, SNEGSKA (reference sequence). With 6 bases removed from V and 3 bases from J, the gap between germline ends came to 14 bases. The CDR3 length is 13 residues. The CDR3 sequence: CSALGLAEETQYF. CDR3 DNA sequence: TGCAGTGCCCTGGGACTGGCAGAAGAGACCCAGTACTTC.

This clonotype occurred a few times. The chain carries TRBV27 and TRBJ2-3; no definite D call. The CDR3 has 15 amino acids. Germline CDR1 and CDR2: MNHEY and SMNVEV (reference sequence). The V end was cut by 3 bases, the J end by 1 base, with 11 bases between. The CDR3 region has the DNA TGTGCCAGCAGTTTTGAGTACCTAGGCACAGATACGCAGTATTTT. This gives the protein CASSFEYLGTDTQYF.

The gene calls are TRBV12-3 or TRBV12-4 and TRBJ2-1; no firm D call. Trimming cost V 8 bases and J 0 bases, with 11 bases left between them. The CDR3 runs to 14 residues. The CDR3 DNA is TGTGCCAGCGCGTTAGTGAGCTCCTACAATGAGCAGTTCTTC. Translation gives CASALVSSYNEQFF.